The clone carrying this TCR beta chain has just one count. Donors in the study were healthy people who gave bone marrow. This entry comes from a study of cytomegalovirus exposure and HLA in healthy donors. 60 Vbeta and 13 Jbeta primers were used in PCR. Measured with immunoSEQ multiplex PCR; TCRdb has only the in-frame clones, and not every one. The table records 75,000 to 95,000 clones, 75% to 80% of them present only once. J lost 4 bases, V lost 5 bases, and 7 bases had no gene match. Germline V CDR1 and CDR2: SGHRS, YFSETQ. This CDR3 comprises 15 residues. Sequenced input: PBMCs. The TCR originated in a woman between 40 and 55 years old in good health and CMV-seropositive. The rearrangement links TRBV5-1 to TRBJ1-5, with TRBD1 matching 9 bases. As DNA, the CDR3 is TGCGCCAGCAGTCCCGGGACAGGGAAAAATCAGCCCCAGCATTTT. Its protein is CASSPGTGKNQPQHF.